This entry is about one T cell receptor beta chain. Its antigen is not identified. The data are from a study of beta chain features in type 1 diabetes. Study results and limitations: More deletions and fewer insertions at VDJ junctions were found in patients with type 1 diabetes. Moderate yet significant TCRB CDR3 shortening was seen in Type 1 diabetes patients in all four CD4+ subsets. Within the patient group, naive, central memory and Treg TCRB repertoires appeared more similar to each other than within healthy donors.

cDNA synthesis used the whole RNA isolate, giving expressed TCRB sequences. Data came from immunoSEQ multiplex PCR; TCRdb stores just in-frame clones and leaves some out. The repertoire holds roughly 400,000 clones, with roughly 16% as singletons. The CDR3 covers 18 residues. The trim removed 7 bases at V and 7 bases at J, leaving 21 bases unmatched. Germline-derived CDR1 and CDR2 are SGHAT and FQNNGV. The receptor's source is a woman between 18 and 30 years old in good health. This chain joins TRBV11-2 and TRBJ2-1; TRBD2 aligns across 8 bases. The sequenced material came from naive CD4+ T cells from blood. DNA for the CDR3: TGTGCCAGCACCCGGACTTGGCGGGGCGGGAGGATCGGGAATGAGCAGTTCTTC. This encodes CASTRTWRGGRIGNEQFF.